The rows below give T cell receptor beta chains drawn from one sample of a study of blood T cells in healthy people across ages. MiXCR was run by TCRdb on the 5' RACE reads, yielding one entry per CDR3 protein. The sample holds about 540,000 distinct CDR3 sequences; 20% to 30% are singletons and the top ten take roughly 9.4%. These records were also assigned to another study, of T cells of mothers and their children.

What was sequenced was blood. Receptor source: a boy between 5 and 17 years old in good health. CDR3s include the opening cysteine and the closing phenylalanine or tryptophan. D genes are given only for firm matches. Clone size, where shown, is once, few, many, or a class for clones that have expanded.

abundance,d_gene,j_gene,v_gene,CDR3nt,CDR3aa
-,TRBD2,TRBJ2-7,TRBV6-2/TRBV6-3,TGTGCCAGCAGTTACTCCGCGGCTAGCGGGAGAAGGAGGCGCCACGAGCAGTACTTC,CASSYSAASGRRRRHEQYF
-,-,TRBJ2-7,TRBV4-1,TGCGCCAGCAGCCAAGACTCTACAGGGAGCTCCTACGAGCAGTACTTC,CASSQDSTGSSYEQYF
few,-,TRBJ1-3,TRBV4-3,TGCGCCAGCAGTCAGGATCAGGGGCACACCATATATTTT,CASSQDQGHTIYF
few,TRBD2,TRBJ2-5,TRBV9,TGTGCCAGCAGCGTAGAAGGGAGCGGGAGAGAAGAGACCCAGTACTTC,CASSVEGSGREETQYF
few,-,TRBJ2-7,TRBV7-8,TGTGCCAGCAGTGTGGGACACGGTAGTAACGAGCAGTACTTC,CASSVGHGSNEQYF
few,TRBD2,TRBJ2-2,TRBV20-1,TGCAGTGCTAGCAAGGCGGGAGCCACCGGGGAGCTGTTTTTT,CSASKAGATGELFF
few,TRBD1,TRBJ1-2,TRBV20-1,TGCAGTGCAGAGGGACAGCTCTATGGCTACACCTTC,CSAEGQLYGYTF
-,-,TRBJ1-2,TRBV4-1,TGCGCCAGCAGCCCTACCAGATCAGCTAACTATGGCTACACCTTC,CASSPTRSANYGYTF
few,TRBD2,TRBJ2-1,TRBV7-3,TGTGCCAGCAGCGGAAAACTAGCGGGAGCCAACAATGAGCAGTTCTTC,CASSGKLAGANNEQFF
-,TRBD2,TRBJ2-7,TRBV20-1,TGCAGTGCTCCCACGCTAGCGGGAGGACTCTACGAGCAGTACTTC,CSAPTLAGGLYEQYF
-,TRBD2,TRBJ2-1,TRBV24-1,TGTGCCACCAGTGATTGGGGGACTAGCGGGAGTGATGAGCAGTTCTTC,CATSDWGTSGSDEQFF
-,-,TRBJ1-4,TRBV11-1,TGTGCCAGCAGCTTAGTGCCCACAGGGACCTTTGATCCAACTAATGAAAAACTGTTTTTT,CASSLVPTGTFDPTNEKLFF
few,TRBD1,TRBJ2-7,TRBV20-1,TGCAGTGCTGACGACAGGGGACCCCCCTACGAGCAGTACTTC,CSADDRGPPYEQYF
-,-,TRBJ2-3,TRBV27,TGTGCCAGCAGTCCCACCAGGGATACGCAGTATTTT,CASSPTRDTQYF
-,-,TRBJ2-1,TRBV4-3,TGCGCCAGCAGCCACGGCGGGCTAGAAGGGAATGAGCAGTTCTTC,CASSHGGLEGNEQFF